The 23 T cell receptor beta chains below were found in one sample sequenced in a study of human T cells and chemical hapten exposure. Each CDR3 protein gets one entry after TCRdb re-called the RACE reads with MiXCR. The sample shows about 190,000 distinct CDR3 sequences, around a quarter of them seen only once. Time point defined: patch test 3, about 24 weeks after DPC sensitization. As to treatment: therapeutic diphenylcyclopropenone sensitization with weekly scalp DPC. The material sequenced was whole blood, taken in connection with sensitization to the hapten diphenylcyclopropenone (DPC). The receptors derive from a woman in her thirties or forties with alopecia areata. Some clones in this sample may be carry-over from other donors' samples.

This clonotype was counted ten times or more. V is TRBV6-5 and J is TRBJ1-6; D is unresolved. V lost 0 bases and J lost 11, with 8 bases in between. The germline V gene has CDR1 MNHEY and CDR2 SVGAGI. This CDR3 is 13 amino acids long. The CDR3 sequence: CASSYSVRAPLHF. The CDR3 coding sequence is TGTGCCAGCAGTTACTCGGTCCGGGCACCCCTCCACTTT.

The V call is TRBV10-3, the J call TRBJ2-7; the match to TRBD1 covers 7 bases. V shed 3 bases, J shed 3 bases, and the junction held 8 bases outside the gene matches. CDR1 is ENHRY, CDR2 SYGVKD, per germline. The CDR3 is made up of 15 amino acids. The CDR3 region has the DNA TGTGCCATCAGTGAACTAGGGGGCAGAATCTACGAGCAGTACTTC. Translation: CAISELGGRIYEQYF.

The genes are TRBV6-2 or TRBV6-3 and TRBJ2-1; weak D call: TRBD1 (5 bases). The germline V and J ends were trimmed by 2 bases and 15 bases, with 11 bases remaining between them. CDR1 and CDR2 (germline): MNHEY, SVGEGT. The CDR3 runs to 11 residues. The CDR3 loop reads CASSYQGTGFF. CDR3 DNA sequence: TGTGCCAGCAGTTACCAGGGCACTGGGTTCTTC.

This clonotype occurred a few times. The V gene is TRBV7-2, the J gene TRBJ2-7, with TRBD2 as a possible D gene (5 bases). CDR3 length: 15 residues. Per the germline V gene, CDR1 is SGHTA and CDR2 is FQGNSA. Trimming cost V 1 base and J 2 bases, with 12 bases left between them. The CDR3, as DNA: TGTGCCAGCAGCTTAGACGCCCCGGGGACCTACGAGCAGTACTTC. It translates to CASSLDAPGTYEQYF.

This clonotype was counted only a few times. The chain combines TRBV6-5 with TRBJ1-2; 8 bases are a match to TRBD1. There are 14 residues in the CDR3. Germline-derived CDR1 and CDR2 are MNHEY and SVGAGI. With 5 bases clipped from V and 3 bases from J, the junction kept 5 bases outside the gene matches. The DNA for the CDR3 is TGTGCCAGCAGTCCCAGGGGGCGCGACTATGGCTACACCTTC. Translated, it gives CASSPRGRDYGYTF.

A note on this clonotype: An end of the junction differs from the germline gene, which may be a read error. J is TRBJ1-5 and V is TRBV6-2 or TRBV6-3, with D possibly matching TRBD1 (6 bases). The CDR3 is 14 residues long. CDR1 is MNHEY, CDR2 SVGEGT, per germline. CDR3 region: CVSTPLDRNQPQHF. The CDR3 DNA sequence: TGTGTCAGCACCCCGCTCGACAGGAATCAGCCCCAGCATTTT.

The V call is TRBV10-3, the J call TRBJ1-2, with D maybe TRBD1 (5 bases). Germline CDR1 reads ENHRY; CDR2 reads SYGVKD. V lost 7 bases and J 2 bases, leaving 11 bases between the germline ends. This CDR3 is built from 13 residues. The CDR3 reads CAITGAGNYGYTF. The CDR3 coding sequence is TGTGCCATCACTGGGGCGGGGAACTATGGCTACACCTTC.

V usage is TRBV20-1 and J usage is TRBJ2-1, with D perhaps TRBD2 (5 bases). The CDR3 is 11 residues long. V lost 5 bases to trimming and J lost 8 bases, with 10 bases between them. Per the germline V gene, CDR1 is DFQATT and CDR2 is SNEGSKA (reference sequence). The CDR3 here is CSAGLGHEQFF. The CDR3 nucleotides are TGCAGTGCTGGACTGGGCCATGAGCAGTTCTTC.

The J gene is TRBJ2-1, the V gene TRBV5-1; 11 bases are a match to TRBD2. This CDR3 contains 16 residues. V was pared by 3 bases and J by 7 bases, with 9 bases of the junction left unmatched. Germline V lookup: CDR1 SGHRS, CDR2 YFSETQ. In DNA, the CDR3 is TGCGCCAGCAGCTGGACGGGACTAGCGGAGGGTAATGAGCAGTTCTTC. The encoded protein is CASSWTGLAEGNEQFF.

This clonotype was seen a handful of times. The J gene is TRBJ2-7, the V gene TRBV6-2 or TRBV6-3; 8 nucleotides match TRBD2. Germline V lookup: CDR1 MNHEY, CDR2 SVGEGT. The V gene end was trimmed by 6 bases and the J gene end by 5 bases; junction bases not matched to a gene: 6. The CDR3 consists of 13 residues. As DNA, the CDR3 is TGTGCCAGCAGGATGACTAGCGAGAACGAGCAGTACTTC. It is translated as CASRMTSENEQYF.

V and J are TRBV5-1 and TRBJ2-7; D is ambiguous. Germline values: CDR1 SGHRS, CDR2 YFSETQ. The CDR3 contains 14 residues. V lost 0 bases and J 5 bases, leaving 12 bases between the germline ends. DNA for the CDR3: TGCGCCAGCAGCTTGGGGTTTAGTTCCCACGAGCAGTACTTC. This translates into CASSLGFSSHEQYF.

This clonotype has more than one count but fewer than ten. V is TRBV7-2 and J is TRBJ2-7; D remains unclear. The CDR3 length is 14 residues. V was clipped by 1 base and J by 4 bases, with 11 bases between them. Germline CDR1 SGHTA, CDR2 FQGNSA. In nucleotides, the CDR3 is TGTGCCAGCAGCTTAGGAGTAGGTCCGTACGAGCAGTACTTC. Translated: CASSLGVGPYEQYF.

This clonotype was counted a few times. The chain uses TRBV4-2 and TRBJ2-1, with TRBD2 matching 9 bases. The V and J ends lost 2 bases and 4 bases, in that order; junction bases with no gene match: 9. Germline CDR1 and CDR2: LGHNA and YNFKEQ. CDR3 length equals 17 residues. Written as DNA, the CDR3 is TGTGCCAGCAGCCAAATCAAGACTAGCGGAACGTACAATGAGCAGTTCTTC. This gives the protein CASSQIKTSGTYNEQFF.

This clonotype was seen a few times. The V call is TRBV20-1, the J call TRBJ2-3; the D call may be TRBD1 or TRBD2 (5 bases each). The germline V gene has CDR1 DFQATT and CDR2 SNEGSKA (reference sequence). V was pared by 4 bases and J by 2 bases, with 19 bases between. The CDR3 is made up of 16 amino acids. CDR3 nucleotides: TGCAGTGCTATTACCCTCCGGGACGGCCTCACAGATACGCAGTATTTT. Translated, it gives CSAITLRDGLTDTQYF.

The sample holds many counts of this clonotype. The V gene is TRBV5-5, the J gene TRBJ2-3; D may be TRBD2 (6 bases). V gave up 4 bases and J gave up 6 bases, with 12 bases separating them. Germline V gene data show CDR1 as SGHKS and CDR2 as YYEKEE (reference sequence). This CDR3 has 13 residues. The CDR3 loop reads CASSPGGGDTQYF. The CDR3 DNA is TGTGCCAGCAGCCCCGGGGGAGGCGATACGCAGTATTTT. The full variable domain, completed using reference TRBV5-5 and TRBJ2-3, is DAGVTQSPTHLIKTRGQQVTLRCSPISGHKSVSWYQQVLGQGPQFIFQYYEKEERGRGNFPDRFSARQFPNYSSELNVNALLLGDSALYLCASSPGGGDTQYFGPGTRLTVL.

V gene TRBV7-2 combines with J gene TRBJ1-6; 7 nucleotides match TRBD1. Germline lookup yields CDR1 SGHTA and CDR2 FQGNSA. V dropped 5 bases and J dropped 8; count of bases not matched to a gene: 6. CDR3 size: 14 residues. In DNA, the CDR3 is TGTGCCAGCAGCATTACAGGGGAGTATTCACCCCTCCACTTT. As protein: CASSITGEYSPLHF.

This clonotype was seen a few times. The chain links TRBV28 to TRBJ2-4; 8 positions agree with TRBD1. The V segment lost 2 bases and the J segment 1 base; nucleotides outside the gene matches: 1. CDR1 and CDR2 (germline): MDHEN, SYDVKM. CDR3 size: 15 residues. For the CDR3, the DNA is TGTGCCAGCAGTTTACAGGGGGCGGCCAAAAACATTCAGTACTTC. This sequence encodes CASSLQGAAKNIQYF.

This rearrangement joins TRBV29-1 to TRBJ2-3, with D perhaps matching TRBD2 (5 bases). The CDR3 sequence is 13 residues long. Germline-derived CDR1 and CDR2 are SQVTM and ANQGSEA. V was trimmed by 3 bases and J by 2 bases, leaving 9 bases between them. CDR3 amino acids: CSVDLAPTDTQYF. DNA for the CDR3: TGCAGCGTTGATTTAGCGCCCACAGATACGCAGTATTTT.

This clonotype was recorded a few times. The CDR3 region is CAISTGTGVEQYF. The CDR3 bases are TGTGCCATCAGCACCGGGACAGGGGTCGAGCAGTACTTC. This rearrangement joins TRBV10-3 to TRBJ2-7, with TRBD1 matching 10 bases. With V trimmed by 6 bases and J by 6 bases, 5 bases remained unmatched. From germline, CDR1 is ENHRY and CDR2 SYGVKD. The CDR3 is 13 amino acids.

This clonotype has more than one count but fewer than ten. The chain employs TRBV6-2 or TRBV6-3 and TRBJ2-3, with 8 positions matching TRBD2. J lost 4 bases, V lost 4 bases, and 10 bases had no gene match. CDR1 and CDR2 (germline): MNHEY, SVGEGT. CDR3 length: 16 amino acids. CDR3 coding DNA: TGTGCCAGCAGTTTCCACGTAGCGGGGTCACCAGATACGCAGTATTTT. This codes for CASSFHVAGSPDTQYF.

The rearrangement joins TRBV5-1 to TRBJ2-1; TRBD2 is a possible D gene (6 bases). Germline V gives CDR1 SGHRS, CDR2 YFSETQ. The CDR3 extends over 18 amino acids. Trimming removed 2 bases from V and 0 bases from J, with 18 bases in between. For the CDR3, the DNA is TGCGCCAGCAGCTTTACGTTAAATGCGGGGCGCTCCTACAATGAGCAGTTCTTC. As protein: CASSFTLNAGRSYNEQFF.

V and J are TRBV20-1 and TRBJ2-1; 7 bases line up with TRBD1. The CDR3 consists of 14 residues. The V gene end was trimmed by 4 bases and the J gene end by 7 bases; junction bases not matched to a gene: 10. Germline V CDR1 and CDR2: DFQATT, SNEGSKA (reference sequence). In DNA form, the CDR3 reads TGCAGTGCTACCCAGACAGGGACAAGGAATGAGCAGTTCTTC. Protein product: CSATQTGTRNEQFF.

The rearrangement joins TRBV18 to TRBJ1-5, with D unresolved. This CDR3 has 17 amino acids. V lost 2 bases to trimming and J lost 2 bases, with 16 bases between them. Germline CDR1 and CDR2: KGHSH and LQKENI. CDR3 sequence: CASSPMWGGIGNQPQHF. The CDR3 DNA is TGTGCCAGCTCACCAATGTGGGGAGGCATAGGCAATCAGCCCCAGCATTTT.